This T cell receptor (beta chain) was sequenced for a study of CD8+ T cells in alopecia areata. Findings and limits, study-wide: Significant decreases in scalp clonality and expanded CD8+ clones followed tofacitinib treatment. Scalp and blood samples kept many expanded lesional clones throughout tofacitinib.

This sample's treatment: oral pan-JAK inhibitor, 5-10 mg twice daily. Per germline, CDR1 GTSNPN and CDR2 SVGIG (reference sequence). Trimming took 7 bases from V and 2 from J, leaving 17 bases between them. CDR3 length equals 14 residues. This clone has just a few counts. Its antigen is not known. Investigators isolated RNA and reverse transcribed it into cDNA to act as the sequencing template. The repertoire was sequenced with immunoSEQ multiplex PCR; TCRdb's copy has only in-frame clones and lacks some. The sample consists of about 160,000 clones, roughly 65% of them appearing once. The chain has TRBV30 and TRBJ2-5; the D is unclear. The TCR was taken from a human donor with alopecia areata. Source: CD4+ T cells sorted from blood, taken at week 4, from a patient treated with tofacitinib. CDR3 sequence (DNA): TGTGCCTCGGAGTGGGCAGATACGCAAGAGACCCAGTACTTC. This codes for CASEWADTQETQYF.